Below, 17 T cell receptor beta chains from the same sample are listed, as sequenced in a study of cytomegalovirus exposure and HLA in healthy donors. Sequencing used immunoSEQ multiplex PCR; TCRdb keeps in-frame clones, though not all of them. The sample holds roughly 230,000 clones; less than 95% are singletons and the top ten take just over 3%. Sequences were obtained from PBMCs. The receptors here all came from a woman aged 25 to 45 in good health and CMV-seronegative.

The chain combines TRBV15 with TRBJ2-1; D tentatively fits TRBD1 or TRBD2 (5 bases each). V was pared by 0 bases and J by 10 bases, with 10 bases between. The germline CDR1 and CDR2 sequences are LNHNV and YYDKDF (reference sequence). This CDR3 is 13 amino acids long. For the CDR3, the DNA is TGTGCCACCAGCAGAGATGGGGGTCCCGAGCAGTTCTTC. This encodes CATSRDGGPEQFF.

V and J are TRBV28 and TRBJ2-3, with D unclear. V was trimmed by 4 bases and J by 2 bases, leaving 7 bases between them. The germline gives CDR1 MDHEN, CDR2 SYDVKM. The CDR3 runs 13 residues. DNA for the CDR3: TGTGCCAGCAGTTCCCCCCCCACAGATACGCAGTATTTT. Translating it yields CASSSPPTDTQYF. Based on the CDR3 plus reference TRBV28 and TRBJ2-3, the full variable domain is DVKVTQSSRYLVKRTGEKVFLECVQDMDHENMFWYRQDPGLGLRLIYFSYDVKMKEKGDIPEGYSVSREKKERFSLILESASTNQTSMYLCASSSPPTDTQYFGPGTRLTVL.

The chain has TRBV11-3 and TRBJ2-1; 7 bases map to TRBD2. V trimming: 2 bases; J trimming: 0 bases; junction bases outside the gene matches: 1. This CDR3 has 15 amino acids. Germline V CDR1 and CDR2: SGHNT, YENEEA. For the CDR3, the DNA is TGTGCCAGCAGCTTAACGGGGGGCTCCTACAATGAGCAGTTCTTC. Its translation is CASSLTGGSYNEQFF. The variable domain in full, completed from reference TRBV11-3 and TRBJ2-1, reads EAGVVQSPRYKIIEKKQPVAFWCNPISGHNTLYWYLQNLGQGPELLIRYENEEAVDDSQLPKDRFSAERLKGVDSTLKIQPAELGDSAVYLCASSLTGGSYNEQFFGPGTRLTVL.

This clone occurred a few times. The V gene is TRBV4-3, the J gene TRBJ2-1; D is unclear. The CDR3 consists of 15 residues. Trimming stripped 0 bases from V and 7 bases from J, with 13 bases between. The germline V gene encodes CDR1 LGHNA and CDR2 YSLEER. The DNA of the CDR3 is TGCGCCAGCAGCCAAGATTTGTGGGAAGGGAATGAGCAGTTCTTC. Its protein is CASSQDLWEGNEQFF.

A single count supports this clone. The V call is TRBV7-6, the J call TRBJ2-5; 7 bases map to TRBD1. Germline V gene sequence: CDR1 SGHVS, CDR2 FNYEAQ. J gave up 0 bases and V 4 bases, and 11 bases lay outside the gene matches. This CDR3 comprises 17 residues. The CDR3 loop reads CASSYFRDSLNQETQYF. CDR3 DNA: TGTGCCAGCAGCTACTTCCGGGACAGTTTGAACCAAGAGACCCAGTACTTC.

The genes are TRBV28 and TRBJ2-5, with D maybe TRBD1 (5 bases). Germline assignment: CDR1 MDHEN and CDR2 SYDVKM. The CDR3 contains 15 residues. Between the trimmed V and J ends, which lost 5 bases and 0 bases, there was a span of 13 bases. The DNA for the CDR3 is TGTGCCAGCAGTAGCACAGCAGGGTACCAAGAGACCCAGTACTTC. Protein: CASSSTAGYQETQYF.

The rearrangement links TRBV28 to TRBJ2-7, with no clear D. Germline loops: CDR1 MDHEN, CDR2 SYDVKM. Trimming stripped 2 bases from V and 5 bases from J, with 13 bases between. This CDR3 region has 14 residues. The CDR3 DNA is TGTGCCAGCAGTTTAAACTCGGCGGCAAACGAGCAGTACTTC. This gives the protein CASSLNSAANEQYF.

The chain links TRBV2 to TRBJ2-7; 11 bases align to TRBD2. The CDR3 totals 15 residues. Germline CDR1 reads SNHLY; CDR2 reads FYNNEI. The ends lost 6 bases at V and 1 base at J; junction bases unmatched: 5. CDR3 loop: CASRRTSGQSYEQYF. The CDR3, as DNA: TGTGCCAGCAGACGGACTAGCGGGCAATCCTACGAGCAGTACTTC.

V and J are TRBV27 and TRBJ1-1; weak D call: TRBD1 (5 bases). The V end was cut by 3 bases, the J end by 6 bases, with 11 bases between. The CDR3 extends over 13 amino acids. Germline CDR1 MNHEY, CDR2 SMNVEV (reference sequence). DNA for the CDR3: TGTGCCAGCAGTTTCGGGGGGAGGGCTGAAGCTTTCTTT. Its protein product is CASSFGGRAEAFF.

The chain has TRBV10-3 and TRBJ1-1, with 7 bases aligning to TRBD1. This CDR3 contains 17 residues. Germline loops: CDR1 ENHRY, CDR2 SYGVKD. Germline trimming cut 0 bases from V and 0 bases from J; bases unmatched to any gene: 7. The CDR3 nucleotides read TGTGCCATCAGTGAGTCGAATTACAGGGGACTGAACACTGAAGCTTTCTTT. This codes for CAISESNYRGLNTEAFF.

The V and J genes are TRBV13 and TRBJ2-7; the D call may be TRBD1 or TRBD2 (5 bases each). The CDR3 is 17 residues long. The V gene's germline CDR1 is PRHDT and CDR2 FYEKMQ (reference sequence). Trimming shortened V by 6 bases and J by 0 bases, and 21 bases separated the two germline ends. CDR3 nucleotides: TGTGCCAGCAGACAAAGCCCCGGGACCAGGAGCTCCTACGAGCAGTACTTC. It yields the protein CASRQSPGTRSSYEQYF.

The V call is TRBV7-3, the J call TRBJ2-3; 12 nucleotides line up with TRBD2. The trim removed 5 bases at V and 6 bases at J, leaving 6 bases unmatched. The germline V gene has CDR1 SGHTA and CDR2 FQGTGA. The CDR3 is 15 amino acids. The chain's CDR3 is CASSPRTSGTDTQYF. The CDR3 DNA reads as TGTGCCAGCAGCCCTAGGACTAGCGGGACGGATACGCAGTATTTT.

This clone has a single count. V gene TRBV10-3 combines with J gene TRBJ2-7; 9 positions agree with TRBD1. CDR3 length: 17 amino acids. Looked up from germline, CDR1 is ENHRY and CDR2 is SYGVKD. V was clipped by 3 bases and J by 4 bases; unmatched bases: 13. Here the CDR3 DNA reads TGTGCCATCAGTGAAGGGAAAACCGGGACAGGGCAATACGAGCAGTACTTC. It encodes CAISEGKTGTGQYEQYF.

This clone was seen just once. The chain is built from TRBV30 and TRBJ1-2; unclear D gene. CDR3 length equals 13 residues. Germline V CDR1 and CDR2: GTSNPN, SVGIG (reference sequence). The V end was cut by 2 bases, the J end by 2 bases, with 9 bases between. The CDR3 sequence is CAWSIEVNYGYTF. CDR3 DNA sequence: TGTGCCTGGAGTATAGAGGTCAACTATGGCTACACCTTC.

The V and J genes are TRBV5-1 and TRBJ2-5, with 9 bases lining up with TRBD1. The J segment lost 5 bases and the V segment lost 1 base, leaving 9 bases of the junction unmatched. The length of the CDR3 is 16 residues. Germline V gene data show CDR1 as SGHRS and CDR2 as YFSETQ. The CDR3 loop reads CASSLSPQGAGETQYF. The CDR3 DNA is TGCGCCAGCAGCTTGTCCCCACAGGGGGCAGGGGAGACCCAGTACTTC.

This clone appeared a single time. The chain combines TRBV11-2 with TRBJ2-1; 8 nucleotides match TRBD2. Trimming at V came to 4 bases and at J to 8 bases, leaving 16 bases not matched to a gene. Germline V gives CDR1 SGHAT, CDR2 FQNNGV. This CDR3 comprises 17 residues. The CDR3 loop reads CASSSVAGRLPPYEQFF. CDR3 nucleotide sequence: TGTGCCAGCAGCTCGGTAGCGGGACGACTACCCCCCTATGAGCAGTTCTTC.

V and J are TRBV27 and TRBJ2-1; D tentatively fits TRBD1 or TRBD2 (5 bases each). The CDR3 sequence is 14 residues long. Trimming removed 5 bases from V and 3 bases from J, with 11 bases in between. From germline, CDR1 is MNHEY and CDR2 SMNVEV (reference sequence). CDR3 residues: CASSIGTDYNEQFF. In DNA form, the CDR3 reads TGTGCCAGCAGTATCGGGACGGACTACAATGAGCAGTTCTTC.